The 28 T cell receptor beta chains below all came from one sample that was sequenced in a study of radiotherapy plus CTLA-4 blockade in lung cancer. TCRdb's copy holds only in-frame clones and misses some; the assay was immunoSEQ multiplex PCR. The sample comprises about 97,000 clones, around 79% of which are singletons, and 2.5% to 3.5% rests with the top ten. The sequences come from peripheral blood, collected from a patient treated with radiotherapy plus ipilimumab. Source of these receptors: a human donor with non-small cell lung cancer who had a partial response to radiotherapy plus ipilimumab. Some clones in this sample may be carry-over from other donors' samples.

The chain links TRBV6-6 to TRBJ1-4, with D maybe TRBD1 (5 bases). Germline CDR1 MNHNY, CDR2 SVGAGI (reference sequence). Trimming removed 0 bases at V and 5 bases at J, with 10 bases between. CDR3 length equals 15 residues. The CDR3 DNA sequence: TGTGCCAGCAGTTACTCGGGAGGGGCAAATGAAAAACTGTTTTTT. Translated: CASSYSGGANEKLFF.

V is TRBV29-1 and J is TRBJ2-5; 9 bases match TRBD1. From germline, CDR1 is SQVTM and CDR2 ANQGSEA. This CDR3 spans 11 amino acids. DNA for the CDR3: TGCGGACAGGGGACTCAAGAGACCCAGTACTTC. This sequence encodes CGQGTQETQYF.

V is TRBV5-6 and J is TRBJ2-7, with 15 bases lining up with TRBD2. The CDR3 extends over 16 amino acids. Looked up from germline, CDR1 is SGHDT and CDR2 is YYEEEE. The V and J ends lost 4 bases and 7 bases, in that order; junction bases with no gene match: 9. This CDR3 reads CASSVGLAGGFGEQYF. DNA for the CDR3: TGTGCCAGCAGCGTAGGACTAGCGGGGGGGTTTGGAGAGCAGTACTTC.

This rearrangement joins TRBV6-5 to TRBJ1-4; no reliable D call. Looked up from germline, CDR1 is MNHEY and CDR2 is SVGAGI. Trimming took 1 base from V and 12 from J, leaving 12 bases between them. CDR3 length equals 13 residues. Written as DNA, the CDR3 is TGTGCCAGCAGTTACTTAGACCGCGGGGAACTGTTTTTT. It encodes CASSYLDRGELFF.

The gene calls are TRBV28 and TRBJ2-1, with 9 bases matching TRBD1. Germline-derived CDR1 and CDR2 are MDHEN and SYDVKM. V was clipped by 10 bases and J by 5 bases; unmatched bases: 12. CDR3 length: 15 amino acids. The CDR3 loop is CATGTRGQGDNEQFF. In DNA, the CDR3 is TGTGCCACCGGGACTCGGGGACAGGGTGACAATGAGCAGTTCTTC.

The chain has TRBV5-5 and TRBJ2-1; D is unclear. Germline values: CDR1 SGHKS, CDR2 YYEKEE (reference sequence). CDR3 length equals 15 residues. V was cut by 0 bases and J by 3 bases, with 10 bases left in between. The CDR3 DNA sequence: TGTGCCAGCAGCTTGGCCATCATCTACTACAATGAGCAGTTCTTC. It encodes CASSLAIIYYNEQFF.

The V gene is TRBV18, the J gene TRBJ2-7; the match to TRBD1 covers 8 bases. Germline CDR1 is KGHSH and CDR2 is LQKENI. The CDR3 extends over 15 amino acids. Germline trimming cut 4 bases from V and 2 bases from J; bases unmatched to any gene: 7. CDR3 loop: CASSLGQGNPYEQYF. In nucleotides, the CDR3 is TGTGCCAGCTCACTCGGACAGGGAAATCCCTACGAGCAGTACTTC. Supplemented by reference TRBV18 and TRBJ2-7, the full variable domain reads NAGVMQNPRHLVRRRGQEARLRCSPMKGHSHVYWYRQLPEEGLKFMVYLQKENIIDESGMPKERFSAEFPKEGPSILRIQQVVRGDSAAYFCASSLGQGNPYEQYFGPGTRLTVT.

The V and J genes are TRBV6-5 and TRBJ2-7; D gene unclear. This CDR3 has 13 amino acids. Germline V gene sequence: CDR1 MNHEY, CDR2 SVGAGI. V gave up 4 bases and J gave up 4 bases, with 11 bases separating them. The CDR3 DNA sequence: TGTGCCAGCAGTTCTCTCCCCGGTTACGAGCAGTACTTC. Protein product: CASSSLPGYEQYF.

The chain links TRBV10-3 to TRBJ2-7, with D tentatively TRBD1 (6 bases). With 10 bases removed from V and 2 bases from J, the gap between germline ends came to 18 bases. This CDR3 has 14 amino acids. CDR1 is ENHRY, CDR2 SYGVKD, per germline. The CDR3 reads CATRGKASTYEQYF. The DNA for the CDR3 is TGTGCCACGAGGGGGAAGGCTAGCACCTACGAGCAGTACTTC.

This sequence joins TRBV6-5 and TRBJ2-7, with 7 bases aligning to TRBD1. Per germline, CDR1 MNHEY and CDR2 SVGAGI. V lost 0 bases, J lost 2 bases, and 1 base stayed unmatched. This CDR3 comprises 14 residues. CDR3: CASSYSTGPYEQYF. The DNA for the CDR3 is TGTGCCAGCAGTTACTCGACAGGGCCCTACGAGCAGTACTTC.

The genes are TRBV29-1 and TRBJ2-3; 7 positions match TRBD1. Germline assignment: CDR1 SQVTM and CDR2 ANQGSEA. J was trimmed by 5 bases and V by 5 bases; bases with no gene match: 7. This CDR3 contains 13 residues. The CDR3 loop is CSVLRQGGDTQYF. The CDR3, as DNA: TGCAGCGTTTTGCGACAGGGTGGAGATACGCAGTATTTT.

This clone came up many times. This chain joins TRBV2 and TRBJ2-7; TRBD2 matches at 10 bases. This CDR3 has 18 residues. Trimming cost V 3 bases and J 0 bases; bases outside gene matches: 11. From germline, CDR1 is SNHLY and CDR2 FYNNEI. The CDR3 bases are TGTGCCAGCAGTGATTACGGGACTAGCGATAGTCTCTCCTACGAGCAGTACTTC. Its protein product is CASSDYGTSDSLSYEQYF. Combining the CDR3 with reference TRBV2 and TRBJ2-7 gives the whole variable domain EPEVTQTPSHQVTQMGQEVILRCVPISNHLYFYWYRQILGQKVEFLVSFYNNEISEKSEIFDDQFSVERPDGSNFTLKIRSTKLEDSAMYFCASSDYGTSDSLSYEQYFGPGTRLTVT.

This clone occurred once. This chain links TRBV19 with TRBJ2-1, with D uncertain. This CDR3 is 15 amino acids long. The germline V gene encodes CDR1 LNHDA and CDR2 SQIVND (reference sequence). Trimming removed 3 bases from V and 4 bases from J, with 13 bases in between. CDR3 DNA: TGTGCCAGTAGTATCGAACAGCAACTGTACAATGAGCAGTTCTTC. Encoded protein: CASSIEQQLYNEQFF.

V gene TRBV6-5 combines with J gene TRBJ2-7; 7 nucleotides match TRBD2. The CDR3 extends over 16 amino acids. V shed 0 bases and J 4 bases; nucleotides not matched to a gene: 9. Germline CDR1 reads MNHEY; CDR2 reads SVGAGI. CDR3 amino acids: CASSYSFAGARYEQYF. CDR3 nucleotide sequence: TGTGCCAGCAGTTACTCGTTTGCGGGAGCGAGGTACGAGCAGTACTTC.

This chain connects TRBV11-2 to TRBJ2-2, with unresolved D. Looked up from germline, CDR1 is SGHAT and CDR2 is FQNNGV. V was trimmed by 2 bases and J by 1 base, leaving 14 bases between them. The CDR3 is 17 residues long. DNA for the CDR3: TGTGCCAGCAGCTTACCCGCTAGAGGTCGGAACACCGGGGAGCTGTTTTTT. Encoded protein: CASSLPARGRNTGELFF.

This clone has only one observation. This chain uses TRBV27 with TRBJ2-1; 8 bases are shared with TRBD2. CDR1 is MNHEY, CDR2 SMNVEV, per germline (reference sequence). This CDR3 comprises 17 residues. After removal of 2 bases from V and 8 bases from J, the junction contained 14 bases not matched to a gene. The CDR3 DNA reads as TGTGCCAGCAGTTTACGGGGGGGCCTTATCTTCTCCCATGAGCAGTTCTTC. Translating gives CASSLRGGLIFSHEQFF.

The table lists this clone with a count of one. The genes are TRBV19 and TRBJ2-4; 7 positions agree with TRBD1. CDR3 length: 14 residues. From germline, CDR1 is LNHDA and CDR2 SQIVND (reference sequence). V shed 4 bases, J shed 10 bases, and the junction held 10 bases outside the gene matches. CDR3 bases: TGTGCCAGTAGTAGTGGACAGGAAAAGGGGATTCAGTACTTC. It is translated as CASSSGQEKGIQYF.

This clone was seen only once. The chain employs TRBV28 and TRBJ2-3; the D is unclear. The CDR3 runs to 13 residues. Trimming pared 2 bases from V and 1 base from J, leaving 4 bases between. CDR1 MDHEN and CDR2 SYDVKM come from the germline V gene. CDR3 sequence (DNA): TGTGCCAGCAGTTTACTCCGCACAGATACGCAGTATTTT. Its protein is CASSLLRTDTQYF. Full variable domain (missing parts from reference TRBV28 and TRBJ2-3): DVKVTQSSRYLVKRTGEKVFLECVQDMDHENMFWYRQDPGLGLRLIYFSYDVKMKEKGDIPEGYSVSREKKERFSLILESASTNQTSMYLCASSLLRTDTQYFGPGTRLTVL.

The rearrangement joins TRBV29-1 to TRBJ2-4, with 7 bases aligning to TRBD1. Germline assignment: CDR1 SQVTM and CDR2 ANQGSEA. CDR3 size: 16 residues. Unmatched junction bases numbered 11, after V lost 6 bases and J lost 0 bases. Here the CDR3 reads CSVRTGLMLAKNIQYF. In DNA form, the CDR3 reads TGCAGCGTCCGGACAGGATTAATGCTAGCCAAAAACATTCAGTACTTC.

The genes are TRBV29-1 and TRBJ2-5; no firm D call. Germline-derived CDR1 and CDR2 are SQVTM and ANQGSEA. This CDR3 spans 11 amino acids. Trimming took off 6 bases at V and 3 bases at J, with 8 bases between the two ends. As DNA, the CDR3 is TGCAGCGTGGGCCCTGAAGAGACCCAGTACTTC. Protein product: CSVGPEETQYF. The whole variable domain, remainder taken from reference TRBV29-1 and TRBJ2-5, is SAVISQKPSRDICQRGTSLTIQCQVDSQVTMMFWYRQQPGQSLTLIATANQGSEATYESGFVIDKFPISRPNLTFSTLTVSNMSPEDSSIYLCSVGPEETQYFGPGTRLLVL.

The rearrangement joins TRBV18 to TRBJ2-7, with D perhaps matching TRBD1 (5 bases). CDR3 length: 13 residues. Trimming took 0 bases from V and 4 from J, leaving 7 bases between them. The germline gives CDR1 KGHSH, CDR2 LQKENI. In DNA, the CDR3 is TGTGCCAGCTCACCACCGGGGCCTTACGAGCAGTACTTC. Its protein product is CASSPPGPYEQYF.

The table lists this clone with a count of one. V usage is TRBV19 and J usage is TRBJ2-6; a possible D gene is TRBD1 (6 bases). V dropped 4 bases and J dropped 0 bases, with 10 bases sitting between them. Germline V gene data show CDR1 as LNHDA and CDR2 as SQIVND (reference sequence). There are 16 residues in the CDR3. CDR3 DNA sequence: TGTGCCAGTAGTAGAACAGGGTCCTCTGGGGCCAACGTCCTGACTTTC. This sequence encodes CASSRTGSSGANVLTF.

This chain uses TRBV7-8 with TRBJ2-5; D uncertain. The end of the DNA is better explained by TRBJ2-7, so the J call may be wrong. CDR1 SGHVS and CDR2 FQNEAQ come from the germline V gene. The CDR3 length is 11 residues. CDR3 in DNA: TGTGCCAGCAGCTTAGTGAACGAGCAGTACTTC. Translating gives CASSLVNEQYF.

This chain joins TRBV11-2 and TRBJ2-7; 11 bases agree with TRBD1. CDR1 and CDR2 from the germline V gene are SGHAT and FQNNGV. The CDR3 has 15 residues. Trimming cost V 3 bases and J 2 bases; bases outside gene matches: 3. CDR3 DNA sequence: TGTGCCAGCAGCTTCGGACAGGGGGCAGCCTACGAGCAGTACTTC. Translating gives CASSFGQGAAYEQYF. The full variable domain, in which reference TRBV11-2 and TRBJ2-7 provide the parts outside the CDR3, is EAGVAQSPRYKIIEKRQSVAFWCNPISGHATLYWYQQILGQGPKLLIQFQNNGVVDDSQLPKDRFSAERLKGVDSTLKIQPAKLEDSAVYLCASSFGQGAAYEQYFGPGTRLTVT.

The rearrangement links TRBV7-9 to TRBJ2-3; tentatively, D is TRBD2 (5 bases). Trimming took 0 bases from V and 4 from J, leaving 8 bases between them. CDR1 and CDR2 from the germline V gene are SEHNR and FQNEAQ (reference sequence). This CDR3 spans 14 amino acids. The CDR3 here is CASSLAGVADTQYF. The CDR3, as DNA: TGTGCCAGCAGCTTAGCGGGAGTAGCAGATACGCAGTATTTT.

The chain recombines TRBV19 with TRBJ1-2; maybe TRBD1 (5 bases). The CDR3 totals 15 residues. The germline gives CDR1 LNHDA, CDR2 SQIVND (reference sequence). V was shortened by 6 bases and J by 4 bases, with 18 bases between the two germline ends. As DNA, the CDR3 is TGTGCCAGTAGCGAGACCCTCCGACAGACCTATGGCTACACCTTC. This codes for CASSETLRQTYGYTF.

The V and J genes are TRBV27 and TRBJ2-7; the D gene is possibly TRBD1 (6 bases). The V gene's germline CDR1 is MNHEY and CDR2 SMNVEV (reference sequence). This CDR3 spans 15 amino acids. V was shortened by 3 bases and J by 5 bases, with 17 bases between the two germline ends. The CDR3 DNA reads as TGTGCCAGCAGTTTCTCAGGGACAACCCCCCACGAGCAGTACTTC. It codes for CASSFSGTTPHEQYF.

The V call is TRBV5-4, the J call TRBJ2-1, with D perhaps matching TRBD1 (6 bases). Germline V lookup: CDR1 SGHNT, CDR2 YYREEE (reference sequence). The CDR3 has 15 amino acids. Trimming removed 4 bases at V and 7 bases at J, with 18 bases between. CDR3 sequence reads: CASSTGHYAGNEQFF. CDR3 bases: TGTGCCAGCAGCACGGGACATTACGCCGGGAATGAGCAGTTCTTC.